This T cell receptor beta chain originates from a study of shared clonotypes between healthy human individuals. About the study: Per-donor plates numbered three CD4 naive, three CD4 memory, two CD8 naive and one CD8 memory.

Note on this clone: Its antigen is still unknown.

Per the authors' pipeline: As immunoSEQ supplied junction-only sequences (without quality scores), filtering differed. Method: immunoSEQ multiplex PCR; TCRdb's copy keeps in-frame clones and lacks some. V and J calls plus clone size are reproduced from that table; the DNA served to infer D and trimming. This sample yields some 2,500,000 clones, of which over 85% are seen a single time; approximately 0.37% belongs to the top ten. General study findings and limits: A few donors had about 5% of their naive CD4 clonotypes in common.

This CDR3 spans 15 amino acids. The germline V and J ends were trimmed by 6 bases and 3 bases, with 14 bases remaining between them. Germline CDR1 is MNHEY and CDR2 is SVGAGI. The chain combines TRBV6-5 with TRBJ1-4, with a possible D match to TRBD1 (5 bases). This TCR came from a man aged 18 to 35 in good health. Some clones in this sample may be carry-over from other donors' samples. What was sequenced was naive CD4+ T cells from PBMCs. The subset is: CD45RA+ positively selected. The CDR3 loop is CASSKRRGSNEKLFF. The CDR3 DNA is TGTGCCAGCAGCAAGAGGAGGGGTTCTAATGAAAAACTGTTTTTT.